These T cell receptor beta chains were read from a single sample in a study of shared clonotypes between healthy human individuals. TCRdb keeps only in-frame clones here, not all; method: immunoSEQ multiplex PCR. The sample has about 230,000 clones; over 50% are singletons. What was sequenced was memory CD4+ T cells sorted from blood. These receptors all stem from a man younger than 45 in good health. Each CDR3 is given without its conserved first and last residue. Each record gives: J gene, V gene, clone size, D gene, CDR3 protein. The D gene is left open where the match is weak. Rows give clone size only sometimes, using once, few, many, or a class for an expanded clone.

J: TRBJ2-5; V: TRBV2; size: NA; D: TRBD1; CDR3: ASSEDRRETQY
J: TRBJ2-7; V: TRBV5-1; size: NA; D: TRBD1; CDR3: ATRQGSSYEQY
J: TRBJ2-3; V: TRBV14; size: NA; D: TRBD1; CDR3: ASSHRRQGRDTQY
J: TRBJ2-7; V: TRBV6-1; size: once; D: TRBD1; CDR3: ASLGDRDLYEQY
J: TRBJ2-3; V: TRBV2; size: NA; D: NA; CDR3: ASRRETSTDTQY
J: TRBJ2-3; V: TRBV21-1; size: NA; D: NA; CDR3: ASSKGGLRDRGSDTQY
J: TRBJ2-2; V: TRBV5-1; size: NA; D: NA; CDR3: ASNQGLGSTGELF
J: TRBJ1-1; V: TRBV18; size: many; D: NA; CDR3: ASGLQANTEAF
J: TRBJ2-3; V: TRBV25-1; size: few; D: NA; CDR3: ASSPEVTDTQY
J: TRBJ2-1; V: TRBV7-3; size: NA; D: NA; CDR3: ASRGTPGDPEQF
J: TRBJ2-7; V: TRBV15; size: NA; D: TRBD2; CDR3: ATSRLAGGYEQY
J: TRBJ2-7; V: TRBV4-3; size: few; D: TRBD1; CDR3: ASSSQPGQGSGLAYEQY
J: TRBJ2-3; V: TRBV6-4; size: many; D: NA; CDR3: ASSDRGSDTQY
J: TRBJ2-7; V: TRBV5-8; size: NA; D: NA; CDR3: ASSPMYEQY
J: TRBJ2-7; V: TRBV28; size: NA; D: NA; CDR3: ASRLTVFSYEQY
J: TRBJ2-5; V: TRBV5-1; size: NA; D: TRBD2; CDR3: ASSGAGTSDQETQY
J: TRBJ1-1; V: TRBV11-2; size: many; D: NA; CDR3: ASSLVAGINTEAF
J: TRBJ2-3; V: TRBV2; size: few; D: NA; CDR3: ASSEGLLTDTQY
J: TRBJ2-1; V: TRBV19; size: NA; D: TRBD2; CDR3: ASNPGLASYNEQF
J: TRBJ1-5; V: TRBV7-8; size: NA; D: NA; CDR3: ASNLGGTNQPQH
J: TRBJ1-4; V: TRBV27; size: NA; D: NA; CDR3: ASSLSLGAVGEKLF
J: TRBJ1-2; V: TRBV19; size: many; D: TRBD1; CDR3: ASTRQQGVNGYT
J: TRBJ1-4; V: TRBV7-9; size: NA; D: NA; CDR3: ASSFRVPNEKLF
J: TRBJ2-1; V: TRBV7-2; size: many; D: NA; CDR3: ASSLGHNNEQF
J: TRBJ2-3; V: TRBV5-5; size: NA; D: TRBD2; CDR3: ASSLELAADTQY
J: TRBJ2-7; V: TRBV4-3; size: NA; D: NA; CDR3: ASSQYTPGDSYEQY
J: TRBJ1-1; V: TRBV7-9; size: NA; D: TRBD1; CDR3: ASSVGTGSEAF
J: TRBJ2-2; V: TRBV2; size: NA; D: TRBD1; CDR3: ASSGTGTTGELF
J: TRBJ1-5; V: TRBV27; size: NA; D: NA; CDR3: ASSEGGGMEPQH
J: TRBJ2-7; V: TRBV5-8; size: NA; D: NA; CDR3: ASSSLYGGYEQY
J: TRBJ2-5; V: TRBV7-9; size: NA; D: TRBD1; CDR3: ASSLVTGVETQY
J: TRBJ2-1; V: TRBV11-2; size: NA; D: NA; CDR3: ASSLRPGPTAGNEQF
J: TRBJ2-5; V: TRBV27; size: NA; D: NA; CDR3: ASSPTRGETQY
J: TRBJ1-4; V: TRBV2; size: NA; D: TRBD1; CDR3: ASSEGPDRGEKLF
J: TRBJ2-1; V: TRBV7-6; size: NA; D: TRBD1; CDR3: ASSPLSGQSYNEQF
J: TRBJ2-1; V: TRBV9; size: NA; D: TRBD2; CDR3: ASSVGGSLDEQF
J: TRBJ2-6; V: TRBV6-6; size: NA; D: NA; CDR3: ATSSGNSGANVLT
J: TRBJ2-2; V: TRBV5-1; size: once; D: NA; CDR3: ASRLPGDLAGELF
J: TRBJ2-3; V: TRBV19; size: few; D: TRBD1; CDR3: ATKQGYETDTQY
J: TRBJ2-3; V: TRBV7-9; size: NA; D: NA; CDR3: ASSPRPRLESLGDTQY
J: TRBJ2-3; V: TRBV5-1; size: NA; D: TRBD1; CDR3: ASSMGQTTDTQY
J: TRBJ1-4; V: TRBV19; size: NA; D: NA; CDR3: ASTMPPQGRYEKLF
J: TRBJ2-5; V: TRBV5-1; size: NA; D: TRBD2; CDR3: ASSLGGLETQY
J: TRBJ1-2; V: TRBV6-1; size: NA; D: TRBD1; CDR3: ASSEGRDRTGYT
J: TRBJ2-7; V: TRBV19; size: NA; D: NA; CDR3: ASSIAGGSSYEQY
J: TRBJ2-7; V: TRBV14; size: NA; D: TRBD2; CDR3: ASSQGLAGEKIRYEQY
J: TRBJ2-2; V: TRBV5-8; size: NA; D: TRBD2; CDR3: ASSLGLAGAHTGELF
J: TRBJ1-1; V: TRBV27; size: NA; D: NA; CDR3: ASSLSGYPEAF
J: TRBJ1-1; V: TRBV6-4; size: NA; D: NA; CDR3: ASRRDNGYTEAF
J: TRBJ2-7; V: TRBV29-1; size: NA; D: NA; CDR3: SGRVDIEQY
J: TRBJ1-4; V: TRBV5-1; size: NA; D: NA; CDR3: ASSRSGAGEKLF
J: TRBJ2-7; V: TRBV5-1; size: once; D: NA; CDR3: ASSLQDTYEQY
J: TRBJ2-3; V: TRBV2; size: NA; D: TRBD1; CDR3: ASSGRTGGTDTQY
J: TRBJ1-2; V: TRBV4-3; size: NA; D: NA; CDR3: ASRPVLTENYGYT
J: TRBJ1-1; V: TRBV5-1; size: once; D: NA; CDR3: ASSSDPNTEAF